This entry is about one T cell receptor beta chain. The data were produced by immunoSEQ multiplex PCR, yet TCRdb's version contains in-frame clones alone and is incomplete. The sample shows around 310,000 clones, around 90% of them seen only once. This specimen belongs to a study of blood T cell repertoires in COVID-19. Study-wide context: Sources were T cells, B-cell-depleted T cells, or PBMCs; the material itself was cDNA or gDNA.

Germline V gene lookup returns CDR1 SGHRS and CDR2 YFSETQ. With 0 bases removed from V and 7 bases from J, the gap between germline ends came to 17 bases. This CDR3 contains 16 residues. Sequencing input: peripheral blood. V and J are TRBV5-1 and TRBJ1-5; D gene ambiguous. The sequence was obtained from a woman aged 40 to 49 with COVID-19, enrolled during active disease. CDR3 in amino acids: CASSLGSPGRHQPQHF. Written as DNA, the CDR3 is TGCGCCAGCAGCTTGGGGAGTCCGGGTAGGCACCAGCCCCAGCATTTT.